This T cell receptor beta chain was profiled in a study of T cell responses to AZD1222 COVID-19 vaccine. Study-wide points: Mostly white British, mostly female donors; authors suggested clonal diversity may be underestimated. Repertoire collection took place solely once the T cell response had peaked. Spike as a whole was targeted by vaccine-associated CD4 TCRs, dominant at 160-218 and 743-854.

Researchers grouped second doses given at about 4 or about 12 weeks into one pool. TCRdb's table, derived via immunoSEQ multiplex PCR, lists solely in-frame clones and lacks some. The data contain roughly 120,000 clones, 70% to 90% of them singletons. About this clone: Its antigen is unidentified.

This CDR3 has 12 amino acids. V lost 3 bases to trimming and J lost 8 bases, with 10 bases between them. The sample in question was peripheral blood, obtained 28 days after the second AZD1222 dose. The rearrangement links TRBV12-3 or TRBV12-4 to TRBJ1-2; D is uncertain. The receptor was derived from an adult who received the AZD1222 COVID-19 vaccine. The CDR3 is CASSLYPGGYTF. DNA for the CDR3: TGTGCCAGCAGTTTGTACCCGGGCGGCTACACCTTC.